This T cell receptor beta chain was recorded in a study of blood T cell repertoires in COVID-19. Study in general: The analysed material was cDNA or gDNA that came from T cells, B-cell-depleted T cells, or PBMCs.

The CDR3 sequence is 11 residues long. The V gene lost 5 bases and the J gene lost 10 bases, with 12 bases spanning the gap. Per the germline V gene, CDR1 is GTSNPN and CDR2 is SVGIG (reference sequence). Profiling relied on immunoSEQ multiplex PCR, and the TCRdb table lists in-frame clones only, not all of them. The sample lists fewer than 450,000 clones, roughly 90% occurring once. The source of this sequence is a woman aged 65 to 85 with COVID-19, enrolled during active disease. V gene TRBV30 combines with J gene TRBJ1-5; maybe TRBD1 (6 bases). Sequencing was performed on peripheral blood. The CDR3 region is CAWDRGGPQHF. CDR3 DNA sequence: TGTGCCTGGGACAGAGGGGGACCCCAGCATTTT.